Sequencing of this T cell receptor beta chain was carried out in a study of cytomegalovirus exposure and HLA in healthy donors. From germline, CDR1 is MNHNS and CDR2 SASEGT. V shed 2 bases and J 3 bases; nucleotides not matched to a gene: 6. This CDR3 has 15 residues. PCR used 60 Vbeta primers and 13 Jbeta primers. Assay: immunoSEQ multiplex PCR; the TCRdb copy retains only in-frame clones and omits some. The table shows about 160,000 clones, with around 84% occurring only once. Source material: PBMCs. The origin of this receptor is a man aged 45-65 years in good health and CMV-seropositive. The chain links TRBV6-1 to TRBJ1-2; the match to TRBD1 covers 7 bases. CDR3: CASSEITGEDYGYTF. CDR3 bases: TGTGCCAGCAGTGAAATCACAGGGGAGGACTATGGCTACACCTTC.